These 9 T cell receptor beta chains were sequenced from one sample in a study of early stage breast cancer tumors. Sequencing used immunoSEQ multiplex PCR; TCRdb keeps in-frame clones, though not all of them. The sample has 30,000 to 35,000 clones, 60% to 80% seen once. Sequenced input: blood. The receptors were sampled from a person aged 35 to 50 with breast cancer.

The chain couples TRBV4-1 to TRBJ2-7; D might be TRBD2 (5 bases). Germline values: CDR1 MGHRA, CDR2 YSYEKL. This CDR3 has 16 residues. Between the trimmed V and J ends, which lost 2 bases and 4 bases, there was a span of 18 bases. The CDR3 DNA is TGCGCCAGCAGCCAAAGTTGGGGAGCCCGGATTTACGAGCAGTACTTC. It specifies CASSQSWGARIYEQYF.

This clone was detected only once. This sequence joins TRBV6-5 and TRBJ2-7, with D hard to call. Trimming took off 6 bases at V and 6 bases at J, with 18 bases between the two ends. Germline lookup yields CDR1 MNHEY and CDR2 SVGAGI. The CDR3 has 14 residues. CDR3 DNA: TGTGCCAGCAGCCCAGCGTCCTTCGGCTCCGAGCAGTACTTC. It translates to CASSPASFGSEQYF.

This clone showed up just a few times. The chain combines TRBV7-9 with TRBJ2-2, with D unclear. V was shortened by 4 bases and J by 7 bases, with 16 bases between the two germline ends. Germline V CDR1 and CDR2: SEHNR, FQNEAQ (reference sequence). The CDR3 consists of 15 residues. CDR3 sequence reads: CASSWWKGQSGELFF. For the CDR3, the DNA is TGTGCCAGCAGCTGGTGGAAGGGCCAGAGCGGGGAGCTGTTTTTT.

The chain joins TRBV27 to TRBJ1-4, with 9 bases identical to TRBD1. The CDR3 spans 16 residues. CDR1 is MNHEY and CDR2 is SMNVEV in the germline V gene (reference sequence). J lost 6 bases, V lost 4 bases, and 9 bases had no gene match. CDR3 DNA: TGTGCCAGCAGTTCCTCTAGCAGGACAGGGGATGAAAAACTGTTTTTT. Its translation is CASSSSSRTGDEKLFF.

V is TRBV9 and J is TRBJ2-1; 11 bases are shared with TRBD2. CDR3 length: 14 residues. Germline CDR1 is SGDLS and CDR2 is YYNGEE. V gave up 4 bases and J gave up 6 bases; unmatched junction bases: 3. The CDR3 reads CASSTSGSVNEQFF. CDR3 coding DNA: TGTGCCAGCAGCACTAGCGGGAGTGTCAATGAGCAGTTCTTC.

The rearrangement links TRBV6-1 to TRBJ2-1; a possible D gene is TRBD2 (6 bases). Trimming left V 4 bases short and J 9 bases short, with 16 bases between. The germline V gene has CDR1 MNHNS and CDR2 SASEGT. The CDR3 contains 14 residues. The CDR3 DNA follows: TGTGCCAGCAGTGGCGTAGCGGCGATGGGTGAGCAGTTCTTC. Its protein product is CASSGVAAMGEQFF.

V and J are TRBV5-8 and TRBJ2-7; 12 bases map to TRBD1. This CDR3 comprises 15 residues. Looked up from germline, CDR1 is SGHTS and CDR2 is YDEGEE. The V gene end was trimmed by 4 bases and the J gene end by 7 bases; junction bases not matched to a gene: 9. CDR3 region: CASSPGTGGAREQYF. CDR3 sequence (DNA): TGTGCCAGCAGCCCGGGGACAGGGGGCGCGAGGGAGCAGTACTTC. The full variable domain, with the rest looked up from reference TRBV5-8 and TRBJ2-7, is EAGVTQSPTHLIKTRGQQATLRCSPISGHTSVYWYQQALGLGLQFLLWYDEGEERNRGNFPPRFSGRQFPNYSSELNVNALELEDSALYLCASSPGTGGAREQYFGPGTRLTVT.

CDR3 DNA: TGTGCCAGCAGTTTATGGGCTAGCGGGAGGCTGGCCAATGAGCAGTTCTTC. The encoded protein is CASSLWASGRLANEQFF. The J gene is TRBJ2-1, the V gene TRBV27, with TRBD2 matching over 11 bases. The germline V gene encodes CDR1 MNHEY and CDR2 SMNVEV (reference sequence). The CDR3 has 17 residues. V dropped 1 base and J dropped 6; count of bases not matched to a gene: 8.

In DNA form, the CDR3 reads TGTGCCAGCAGTGAAGCGCTTCCCGGGACAGACTTACAAGAGACCCAGTACTTC. As protein: CASSEALPGTDLQETQYF. This chain links TRBV2 with TRBJ2-5; 7 positions agree with TRBD1. Germline assignment: CDR1 SNHLY and CDR2 FYNNEI. V dropped 0 bases and J dropped 2; count of bases not matched to a gene: 12. The CDR3 totals 18 residues.